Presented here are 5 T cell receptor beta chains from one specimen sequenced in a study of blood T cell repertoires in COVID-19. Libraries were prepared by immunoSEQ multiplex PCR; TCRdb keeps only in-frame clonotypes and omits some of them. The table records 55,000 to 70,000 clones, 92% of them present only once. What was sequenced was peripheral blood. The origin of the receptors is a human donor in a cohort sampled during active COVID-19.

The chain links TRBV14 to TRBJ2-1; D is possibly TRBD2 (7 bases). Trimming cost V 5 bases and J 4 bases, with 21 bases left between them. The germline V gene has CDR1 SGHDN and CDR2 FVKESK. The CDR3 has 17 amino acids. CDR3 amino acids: CASSSLARGGAYNEQFF. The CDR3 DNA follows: TGTGCCAGCAGCTCGTTAGCGAGAGGGGGGGCTTACAATGAGCAGTTCTTC.

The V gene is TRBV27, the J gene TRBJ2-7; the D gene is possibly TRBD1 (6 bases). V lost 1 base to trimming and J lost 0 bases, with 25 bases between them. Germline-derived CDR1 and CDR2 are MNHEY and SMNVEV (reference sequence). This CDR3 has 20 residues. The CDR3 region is CASSLLIVTKPGQSSYEQYF. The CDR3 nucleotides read TGTGCCAGCAGTTTATTAATCGTGACGAAACCGGGACAATCCTCCTACGAGCAGTACTTC.

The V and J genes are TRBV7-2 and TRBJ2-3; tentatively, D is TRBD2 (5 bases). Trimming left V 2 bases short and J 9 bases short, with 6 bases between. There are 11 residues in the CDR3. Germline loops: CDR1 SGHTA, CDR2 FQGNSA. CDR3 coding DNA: TGTGCCAGCAGCTTAACGGGGACGCAGTATTTT. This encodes CASSLTGTQYF.

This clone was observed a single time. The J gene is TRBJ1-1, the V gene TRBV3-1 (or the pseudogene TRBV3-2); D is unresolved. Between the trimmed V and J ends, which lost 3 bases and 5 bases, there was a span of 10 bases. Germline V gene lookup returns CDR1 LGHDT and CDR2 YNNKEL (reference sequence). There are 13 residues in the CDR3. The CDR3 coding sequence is TGTGCCAGCAGCCACCCCATTAGTACTGAAGCTTTCTTT. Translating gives CASSHPISTEAFF.

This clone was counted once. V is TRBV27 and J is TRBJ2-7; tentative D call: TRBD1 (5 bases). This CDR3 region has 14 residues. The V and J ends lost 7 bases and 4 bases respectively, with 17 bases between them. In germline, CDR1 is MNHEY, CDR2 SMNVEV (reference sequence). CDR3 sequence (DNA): TGTGCCAGCAAGCCGTTGCTTAGGGGATACGAGCAGTACTTC. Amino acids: CASKPLLRGYEQYF.